Listed here is a single T cell receptor (beta chain). Its antigen is unidentified. V shed 7 bases and J shed 9 bases, with 16 bases lying between them. The length of the CDR3 is 13 residues. The sample belongs to a study of T cell responses to AZD1222 COVID-19 vaccine. About the study: Second-dose intervals of approximately 4 or approximately 12 weeks were pooled. Study-wide findings and caveats: Females outnumbered males among donors, who were mostly white British; clonal diversity was possibly underestimated. Spike-specific TCR breadth and depth rose after two AZD1222 doses. Within unmutated variant regions lay the reported targets of nearly half of spike-specific TCRs.

Method: immunoSEQ multiplex PCR; TCRdb's copy keeps in-frame clones and lacks some. The sample has more than 110,000 clones, roughly 88% seen once. This chain links TRBV12-3 or TRBV12-4 with TRBJ2-4; D call uncertain. This sample comprised peripheral blood, obtained on day 0 of AZD1222 vaccination. This clonotype was sampled from an adult in good health. The DNA for the CDR3 is TGTGCCAGCATTAATTCCTGGAGTGGCATTCAGTACTTC. It translates to CASINSWSGIQYF.